The 17 T cell receptor beta chains below all came from one sample that was sequenced in a study of beta chain features in type 1 diabetes. Findings and caveats of the study: Moderately but significantly shorter TCRB CDR3s were found in Type 1 diabetes patients in all four CD4+ subsets.

These receptors have no known antigen. The entirety of the isolated RNA underwent reverse transcription, so expressed TCRB transcripts were sequenced. Sequencing used immunoSEQ multiplex PCR; TCRdb keeps in-frame clones, though not all of them. The table records tens of thousands of clones, around 53% of them present only once. The sequenced sample was Tregs from blood. Source of these receptors: a woman between 40 and 55 years old with type 1 diabetes.

The chain carries TRBV29-1 and TRBJ2-7, with D hard to call. With 3 bases removed from V and 3 bases from J, the gap between germline ends came to 15 bases. The CDR3 extends over 14 amino acids. CDR1 is SQVTM and CDR2 is ANQGSEA in the germline V gene. The CDR3 bases are TGCAGCGTTGAGGGCAGCTCGACAAGCTACGAGCAGTACTTC. Residues: CSVEGSSTSYEQYF.

This clone was recorded a few times. The chain carries TRBV6-6 and TRBJ1-5; tentative D call: TRBD1 (6 bases). The CDR3 sequence is 14 residues long. Germline V CDR1 and CDR2: MNHNY, SVGAGI (reference sequence). V lost 7 bases and J lost 5, with 15 bases in between. The CDR3 region has the DNA TGTGCCAGCACTTGGTCACAGGGTGATCAGCCCCAGCATTTT. Translated, it gives CASTWSQGDQPQHF.

The genes are TRBV7-2 and TRBJ2-2; 7 positions agree with TRBD2. Unmatched junction bases numbered 9, after V lost 4 bases and J lost 4 bases. The CDR3 is 16 residues long. Germline-derived CDR1 and CDR2 are SGHTA and FQGNSA. CDR3 DNA: TGTGCCAGCAGCTCCGCATGGGGGAGGGTCACCGGGGAGCTGTTTTTT. It codes for CASSSAWGRVTGELFF.

This rearrangement joins TRBV19 to TRBJ1-1; unclear D gene. There are 16 residues in the CDR3. V lost 3 bases and J lost 2, with 16 bases in between. Germline V CDR1 and CDR2: LNHDA, SQIVND (reference sequence). The CDR3 sequence is CASSISSLTFNTEAFF. Here the CDR3 DNA reads TGTGCCAGTAGTATTTCCTCGCTAACTTTTAACACTGAAGCTTTCTTT.

CDR3 loop: CASTRGVLTQYF. The CDR3 DNA follows: TGTGCCAGCACCCGGGGAGTGCTGACCCAGTACTTC. The genes are TRBV7-9 and TRBJ2-5; tentatively, D is TRBD2 (5 bases). This CDR3 contains 12 residues. The germline CDR1 and CDR2 sequences are SEHNR and FQNEAQ (reference sequence). V was cut by 7 bases and J by 7 bases, with 13 bases left in between.

The chain links TRBV6-1 to TRBJ1-2; TRBD1 matches at 9 bases. Trimming at V came to 11 bases and at J to 6 bases, leaving 10 bases not matched to a gene. Germline lookup yields CDR1 MNHNS and CDR2 SASEGT. The CDR3 runs to 13 residues. This CDR3 is CAGGRDRVNGYTF. The CDR3 DNA reads TGTGCCGGAGGGCGGGACAGGGTGAATGGCTACACCTTC.

The chain couples TRBV6-5 to TRBJ1-2; TRBD1 matches at 9 bases. Germline V gene data show CDR1 as MNHEY and CDR2 as SVGAGI. After removal of 6 bases from V and 4 bases from J, the junction contained 3 bases not matched to a gene. The length of the CDR3 is 13 residues. The CDR3 sequence: CASRTGGSYGYTF. CDR3 DNA: TGTGCCAGCAGAACAGGGGGCAGCTATGGCTACACCTTC.

The chain couples TRBV7-9 to TRBJ2-3; D remains unclear. CDR3 length: 12 amino acids. CDR1 and CDR2 from the germline V gene are SEHNR and FQNEAQ (reference sequence). Trimming removed 5 bases from V and 6 bases from J, with 9 bases in between. The CDR3 here is CASSPSSDTQYF. Here the CDR3 DNA reads TGTGCCAGCAGCCCGTCCTCGGATACGCAGTATTTT.

This clone has only a few counts. The chain has TRBV14 and TRBJ1-6, with D tentatively TRBD1 (5 bases). V lost 4 bases, J lost 14 bases, and 24 bases lay in between. Germline loops: CDR1 SGHDN, CDR2 FVKESK. The CDR3 extends over 16 amino acids. The CDR3 protein is CASSPHRSPLREALHF. The DNA of the CDR3 is TGTGCCAGCAGCCCCCACAGGAGCCCCCTCCGGGAGGCCCTCCACTTT.

This clone was counted a single time. V usage is TRBV19 and J usage is TRBJ1-5; 8 nucleotides line up with TRBD1. Trimming at V came to 4 bases and at J to 0 bases, leaving 2 bases not matched to a gene. Germline V gene lookup returns CDR1 LNHDA and CDR2 SQIVND (reference sequence). The CDR3 runs 15 residues. CDR3 loop: CASSKQGVSNQPQHF. CDR3 sequence (DNA): TGTGCCAGTAGTAAACAGGGGGTTAGCAATCAGCCCCAGCATTTT.

This clone was detected a few times. The chain carries TRBV5-1 and TRBJ2-5; D not certain. The DNA end is more similar to TRBJ2-7, so the J call may be wrong. The V gene's germline CDR1 is SGHRS and CDR2 YFSETQ. The CDR3 is made up of 12 amino acids. The CDR3: CASSLAAHEQYF. DNA of the CDR3: TGCGCCAGCAGCTTGGCTGCCCACGAGCAGTACTTC.

The chain links TRBV6-4 to TRBJ2-1; D might be TRBD2 (5 bases). V was shortened by 0 bases and J by 8 bases, with 8 bases between the two germline ends. The CDR3 loop spans 13 amino acids. Germline CDR1 reads MRHNA; CDR2 reads SNTAGT. The CDR3 nucleotides are TGTGCCAGCAGTGACTCGCGGCGGGATGAGCAGTTCTTC. Its translation is CASSDSRRDEQFF.

The J gene is TRBJ1-1, the V gene TRBV7-3; 9 bases fit TRBD1. This CDR3 contains 14 residues. J gave up 1 base and V 9 bases, and 6 bases lay outside the gene matches. CDR1 SGHTA and CDR2 FQGTGA come from the germline V gene. The CDR3 loop reads CASGTGNPNTEAFF. CDR3 bases: TGTGCCAGTGGGACAGGGAATCCGAACACTGAAGCTTTCTTT.

This clone occurred a few times. The V gene is TRBV27, the J gene TRBJ1-5; D call uncertain. The CDR3 sequence is 13 residues long. Germline V gene data show CDR1 as MNHEY and CDR2 as SMNVEV (reference sequence). V lost 3 bases and J 4 bases, leaving 7 bases between the germline ends. This CDR3 reads CASSLRVNQPQHF. The CDR3, as DNA: TGTGCCAGCAGTTTGCGAGTTAATCAGCCCCAGCATTTT.

There are a few counts of this clone. This chain uses TRBV6-1 with TRBJ2-2; tentatively, D is TRBD1 (7 bases). This CDR3 comprises 12 residues. Trimming removed 11 bases from V and 8 bases from J, with 15 bases in between. Germline CDR1 MNHNS, CDR2 SASEGT. This CDR3 is CACGRGRGELFF. The CDR3 DNA sequence: TGTGCCTGCGGCAGGGGGAGGGGGGAGCTGTTTTTT.

This chain links TRBV28 with TRBJ1-2, with 10 positions matching TRBD1. The CDR3 covers 15 residues. The V gene end was trimmed by 9 bases and the J gene end by 1 base; junction bases not matched to a gene: 8. Germline CDR1 reads MDHEN; CDR2 reads SYDVKM. CDR3 sequence (DNA): TGTGCCAGTCGGGACAGGGGAGTGATTAACTATGGCTACACCTTC. It yields the protein CASRDRGVINYGYTF.

V and J are TRBV4-3 and TRBJ2-1; TRBD2 agrees at 7 bases. Germline CDR1 is LGHNA and CDR2 is YSLEER. The length of the CDR3 is 16 residues. The trim removed 0 bases at V and 0 bases at J, leaving 2 bases unmatched. The CDR3 spells CASSQEAGSSYNEQFF. In DNA, the CDR3 is TGCGCCAGCAGCCAAGAAGCGGGAAGCTCCTACAATGAGCAGTTCTTC.